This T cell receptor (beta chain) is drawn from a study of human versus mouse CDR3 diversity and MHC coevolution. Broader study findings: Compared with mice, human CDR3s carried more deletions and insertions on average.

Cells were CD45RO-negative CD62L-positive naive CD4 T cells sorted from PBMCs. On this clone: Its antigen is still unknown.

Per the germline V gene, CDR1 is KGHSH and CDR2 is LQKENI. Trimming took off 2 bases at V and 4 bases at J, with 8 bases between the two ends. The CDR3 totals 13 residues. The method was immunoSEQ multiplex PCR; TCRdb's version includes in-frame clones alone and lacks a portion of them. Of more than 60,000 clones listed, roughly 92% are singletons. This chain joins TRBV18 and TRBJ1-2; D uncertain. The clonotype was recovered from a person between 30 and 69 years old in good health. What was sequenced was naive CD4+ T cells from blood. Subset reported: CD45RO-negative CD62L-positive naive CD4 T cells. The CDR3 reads CASSPVTRYGYTF. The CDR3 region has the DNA TGTGCCAGCTCACCAGTGACACGCTATGGCTACACCTTC.